This entry lists 25 T cell receptor beta chains sequenced from one sample in a study of blood T cell repertoires in COVID-19. Profiling relied on immunoSEQ multiplex PCR, and the TCRdb table lists in-frame clones only, not all of them. The table records 450,000 or so clones, 89% of them present only once. The specimen sequenced was peripheral blood. The receptors were sampled from a middle-aged woman with COVID-19, enrolled during active disease.

The chain is built from TRBV5-1 and TRBJ2-5, with 7 bases lining up with TRBD2. The trim removed 3 bases at V and 1 base at J, leaving 6 bases unmatched. This CDR3 contains 15 residues. CDR1 and CDR2 from the germline V gene are SGHRS and YFSETQ. Written as DNA, the CDR3 is TGCGCCAGCAGCTCGGGACTATCGGGCCAAGAGACCCAGTACTTC. Translated: CASSSGLSGQETQYF.

The rearrangement links TRBV30 to TRBJ1-2; perhaps TRBD1 as D (5 bases). Germline CDR1 reads GTSNPN; CDR2 reads SVGIG (reference sequence). The V and J ends lost 1 base and 5 bases respectively, with 5 bases between them. This CDR3 is built from 11 residues. CDR3 in amino acids: CAWSEGYGYTF. CDR3 bases: TGTGCCTGGAGTGAGGGGTATGGCTACACCTTC.

The chain recombines TRBV9 with TRBJ1-2, with 8 bases matching TRBD1. The CDR3 totals 13 residues. Per germline, CDR1 SGDLS and CDR2 YYNGEE. J was trimmed by 8 bases and V by 4 bases; bases with no gene match: 7. CDR3: CASSTQGAGGYTF. CDR3 nucleotides: TGTGCCAGCAGCACCCAGGGGGCGGGAGGCTACACCTTC.

The CDR3 loop is CASSPGQGVKAFF. The CDR3 nucleotides are TGTGCCAGCTCACCAGGGCAGGGCGTTAAAGCTTTCTTT. The rearrangement links TRBV18 to TRBJ1-1, with D possibly matching TRBD1 (5 bases). This CDR3 is 13 amino acids long. Trimming removed 2 bases at V and 9 bases at J, with 13 bases between. The germline CDR1 and CDR2 sequences are KGHSH and LQKENI.

CDR3 protein: CASSLTKGDVNSPLHF. CDR3 nucleotide sequence: TGTGCCAGCAGCTTGACGAAGGGGGATGTTAATTCACCCCTCCACTTT. The chain has TRBV5-6 and TRBJ1-6; D possibly corresponds to TRBD1 (6 bases). Per germline, CDR1 SGHDT and CDR2 YYEEEE. V shed 1 base and J shed 6 bases, with 14 bases lying between them. The CDR3 covers 16 residues.

The rearrangement uses TRBV27 and TRBJ1-2; D unclear. V shed 0 bases and J shed 4 bases, with 6 bases lying between them. The CDR3 covers 13 residues. CDR1 and CDR2 from the germline V gene are MNHEY and SMNVEV (reference sequence). CDR3 sequence reads: CASSLSPGYGYTF. Here the CDR3 DNA reads TGTGCCAGCAGTTTATCCCCGGGCTATGGCTACACCTTC.

CDR3 protein: CATSDHGTLSRYEQFF. In DNA, the CDR3 is TGTGCCACCAGTGATCATGGGACTCTCTCACGATATGAGCAGTTCTTC. The chain carries TRBV24-1 and TRBJ2-1; tentative D call: TRBD2 (6 bases). The V and J ends lost 3 bases and 8 bases respectively, with 19 bases between them. Germline V gene lookup returns CDR1 KGHDR and CDR2 SFDVKD. The CDR3 length is 16 residues.

The V call is TRBV7-2, the J call TRBJ2-3, with 12 bases that match TRBD2. V trimming: 2 bases; J trimming: 3 bases; junction bases outside the gene matches: 0. Looked up from germline, CDR1 is SGHTA and CDR2 is FQGNSA. CDR3 length: 15 residues. The CDR3 sequence is CASSLTSGGTDTQYF. The CDR3 bases are TGTGCCAGCAGCTTAACTAGCGGGGGGACAGATACGCAGTATTTT.

The rearrangement uses TRBV30 and TRBJ1-4; D perhaps matches TRBD1 (6 bases). The CDR3 contains 14 residues. Trimming shortened V by 2 bases and J by 4 bases, and 11 bases separated the two germline ends. From germline, CDR1 is GTSNPN and CDR2 SVGIG (reference sequence). The CDR3 region is CAWSRTANNEKLFF. CDR3 bases: TGTGCCTGGAGTAGGACAGCTAATAATGAAAAACTGTTTTTT.

This chain connects TRBV6-5 to TRBJ2-5; D is possibly TRBD2 (7 bases). The CDR3 spans 15 residues. Trimming pared 3 bases from V and 1 base from J, leaving 12 bases between. Germline V gene data show CDR1 as MNHEY and CDR2 as SVGAGI. The CDR3 bases are TGTGCCAGCAGTTATAGGGGGGGGAGCCAAGAGACCCAGTACTTC. It is translated as CASSYRGGSQETQYF.

This clone was seen only a few times. The chain carries TRBV15 and TRBJ1-5; a weak D match, TRBD1 (5 bases). V lost 1 base to trimming and J lost 3 bases, with 7 bases between them. This CDR3 spans 14 amino acids. CDR1 and CDR2 (germline): LNHNV, YYDKDF (reference sequence). For the CDR3, the DNA is TGTGCCACCAGCAGAGCAGGGCCCAATCAGCCCCAGCATTTT. It codes for CATSRAGPNQPQHF.

This chain connects TRBV19 to TRBJ2-1; TRBD2 matches 10 bases. The germline CDR1 and CDR2 sequences are LNHDA and SQIVND (reference sequence). Germline trimming cut 6 bases from V and 5 bases from J; bases unmatched to any gene: 7. The CDR3 sequence is 15 residues long. The CDR3 loop reads CASSVAGGPNNEQFF. CDR3 bases: TGTGCCAGTAGCGTAGCGGGAGGACCAAACAATGAGCAGTTCTTC.

DNA for the CDR3: TGTGCCAGCAGTTTACTGACAGGTGCCTATGGCTACACCTTC. Translation gives CASSLLTGAYGYTF. The chain has TRBV28 and TRBJ1-2; the D gene is possibly TRBD1 (6 bases). The CDR3 is made up of 14 amino acids. V dropped 2 bases and J dropped 4 bases, with 11 bases sitting between them. Germline assignment: CDR1 MDHEN and CDR2 SYDVKM.

The chain links TRBV19 to TRBJ1-6; 10 nucleotides agree with TRBD1. This CDR3 contains 16 residues. Germline V CDR1 and CDR2: LNHDA, SQIVND (reference sequence). The ends lost 5 bases at V and 4 bases at J; junction bases unmatched: 5. CDR3 sequence (DNA): TGTGCCAGTAGTCCGGACAGGGGGTTTTATAATTCACCCCTCCACTTT. It translates to CASSPDRGFYNSPLHF.

V gene TRBV18 combines with J gene TRBJ1-2, with 7 nucleotides matching TRBD1. Germline V gene data show CDR1 as KGHSH and CDR2 as LQKENI. The trim removed 2 bases at V and 2 bases at J, leaving 2 bases unmatched. This CDR3 comprises 14 residues. In DNA, the CDR3 is TGTGCCAGCTCACCAGACAGGGAAAACTATGGCTACACCTTC. This encodes CASSPDRENYGYTF.

The chain links TRBV4-1 to TRBJ2-3; TRBD2 matches 11 bases. With 3 bases clipped from V and 1 base from J, the junction kept 3 bases outside the gene matches. In germline, CDR1 is MGHRA, CDR2 YSYEKL. This CDR3 has 16 residues. The DNA for the CDR3 is TGCGCCAGCAGCCACCCTAGCGGGGGGCGCACAGATACGCAGTATTTT. Its translation: CASSHPSGGRTDTQYF.

This CDR3 is CASSKFERGGLERGTHWREKLFF. In nucleotides, the CDR3 is TGTGCCAGCAGCAAATTCGAAAGGGGAGGGCTTGAGAGGGGAACCCATTGGAGGGAAAAACTGTTTTTT. V usage is TRBV21-1 and J usage is TRBJ1-4. TRBV21-1 is a listed pseudogene. This CDR3 is 23 amino acids long.

The gene calls are TRBV6-5 and TRBJ1-3; maybe TRBD1 (6 bases). CDR1 MNHEY and CDR2 SVGAGI come from the germline V gene. Trimming left V 2 bases short and J 4 bases short, with 9 bases between. The CDR3 covers 14 residues. The CDR3, as DNA: TGTGCCAGCAGTTACCGGGACACAGGAAACACCATATATTTT. Protein product: CASSYRDTGNTIYF.

The chain employs TRBV5-4 and TRBJ2-7, with 10 nucleotides matching TRBD2. CDR3 length equals 16 residues. Trimming at V came to 2 bases and at J to 3 bases, leaving 8 bases not matched to a gene. The germline CDR1 and CDR2 sequences are SGHNT and YYREEE (reference sequence). This chain's CDR3 is CASSFPLAGEDYEQYF. The CDR3 DNA sequence: TGTGCCAGCAGCTTTCCCCTAGCGGGAGAGGACTACGAGCAGTACTTC.

V usage is TRBV5-1 and J usage is TRBJ1-6; a weak D match, TRBD1 (6 bases). This CDR3 contains 13 residues. Trimming left V 9 bases short and J 10 bases short, with 17 bases between. Germline CDR1 and CDR2: SGHRS and YFSETQ. This chain's CDR3 is CATRTEENSPLHF. CDR3 nucleotides: TGCGCCACCCGGACAGAAGAGAACTCACCCCTCCACTTT.

CDR3 nucleotides: TGTGCCAGCAGTTTAGCAGGACAGAGGCCCTCCAACTATGGCTACACCTTC. As protein: CASSLAGQRPSNYGYTF. The chain has TRBV28 and TRBJ1-2; a possible D gene is TRBD1 (6 bases). Trimming left V 2 bases short and J 2 bases short, with 18 bases between. This CDR3 has 17 residues. From germline, CDR1 is MDHEN and CDR2 SYDVKM.

This clone was seen only once. The chain couples TRBV28 to TRBJ1-1; 9 bases map to TRBD1. V trimming: 4 bases; J trimming: 1 base; junction bases outside the gene matches: 7. The CDR3 totals 16 residues. Germline V CDR1 and CDR2: MDHEN, SYDVKM. CDR3 sequence: CASSSYGTGTNTEAFF. Here the CDR3 DNA reads TGTGCCAGCAGTTCCTACGGGACAGGGACGAACACTGAAGCTTTCTTT.

This clone was seen only once. V and J are TRBV9 and TRBJ2-1; TRBD1 might be the D (6 bases). Between the trimmed V and J ends, which lost 0 bases and 0 bases, there was a span of 13 bases. The CDR3 length is 17 residues. Per the germline V gene, CDR1 is SGDLS and CDR2 is YYNGEE. Written as DNA, the CDR3 is TGTGCCAGCAGCGTAGACGACAGGTCGAGCTCCTACAATGAGCAGTTCTTC. This gives the protein CASSVDDRSSSYNEQFF.

The rearrangement uses TRBV28 and TRBJ2-1, with 11 bases that match TRBD2. The CDR3 runs to 15 residues. V lost 2 bases to trimming and J lost 10 bases; unmatched junction nucleotides: 7. Germline CDR1 and CDR2: MDHEN and SYDVKM. Here the CDR3 DNA reads TGTGCCAGCAGTTTACTAGCTAGCGGGAGGCGGGAGCAGTTCTTC. Amino acids: CASSLLASGRREQFF.

V is TRBV20-1 and J is TRBJ2-1; D remains ambiguous. The V gene lost 0 bases and the J gene lost 11 bases, with 8 bases spanning the gap. The CDR3 is made up of 11 amino acids. Per germline, CDR1 DFQATT and CDR2 SNEGSKA (reference sequence). CDR3 sequence (DNA): TGCAGTGCTAGAGATTTACTCCAGCAGTTCTTC. This gives the protein CSARDLLQQFF.